The clone carrying this TCR beta chain appeared many times. Its antigen is not known. This specimen belongs to a study of spatial heterogeneity in lung cancer. Study-level information: A unique TCR and UMI combination showed up more than ten times in raw reads, on average.

The presence of a unique molecular identifier marked each TCR cDNA molecule. A single record per CDR3 protein comes from TCRdb applying MiXCR to the 5' RACE reads. The table records approximately 12,000 distinct CDR3 sequences, approximately 15% of them present only once. The time point denotes: sample taken at primary tumor resection. Whole RNA, isolated from tumor, nontumor lung or frozen PBMC, was sequenced without prior sorting. Findings and caveats of the study: At resection, ubiquitous expanded tumor TCRs appeared in blood more than at follow-up.

Germline V gives CDR1 LGHDT, CDR2 YNNKEL (reference sequence). CDR3 length: 12 residues. V lost 3 bases and J 6 bases, leaving 5 bases between the germline ends. Specimen: PBMCs, collected at surgery. This sequence originates from a female donor with early-stage non-small cell lung cancer. This rearrangement joins TRBV3-1 to TRBJ2-2, with D possibly matching TRBD2 (5 bases). This CDR3 reads CASSQRAGELFF. Here the CDR3 DNA reads TGTGCCAGCAGCCAGAGGGCCGGGGAGCTGTTTTTT.